Listed here are 12 T cell receptor beta chains from one sample, sequenced in a study of blood T cell repertoires in COVID-19. Libraries were prepared by immunoSEQ multiplex PCR; TCRdb keeps only in-frame clonotypes and omits some of them. Here the sample spans 40,000 or so clones, more than 70% being singletons. Sample: peripheral blood. The receptor source for this set is a human donor in a cohort sampled during active COVID-19.

This clone appeared once. The V gene is TRBV28, the J gene TRBJ1-3; D remains unclear. With 5 bases removed from V and 1 base from J, the gap between germline ends came to 6 bases. Germline CDR1 reads MDHEN; CDR2 reads SYDVKM. This CDR3 comprises 13 residues. The CDR3 reads CASSPGSGNTIYF. The CDR3 bases are TGTGCCAGCAGTCCCGGGTCTGGAAACACCATATATTTT.

This chain connects TRBV5-4 to TRBJ2-5; 9 positions match TRBD1. CDR3 length: 16 amino acids. V shed 2 bases and J 2 bases; nucleotides not matched to a gene: 7. The V gene's germline CDR1 is SGHNT and CDR2 YYREEE (reference sequence). In DNA form, the CDR3 reads TGTGCCAGCAGCTTATTGGGACAGGGCCGACAAGAGACCCAGTACTTC. As protein: CASSLLGQGRQETQYF.

The chain couples TRBV30 to TRBJ1-1; D call uncertain. Germline values: CDR1 GTSNPN, CDR2 SVGIG (reference sequence). V lost 1 base and J 10 bases, leaving 10 bases between the germline ends. The CDR3 sequence is 11 residues long. The CDR3 is CAWSDIRGAFF. CDR3 DNA: TGTGCCTGGAGTGATATTCGGGGAGCTTTCTTT.

The V call is TRBV19, the J call TRBJ2-1, with a tentative D call TRBD2 (6 bases). Trimming removed 5 bases from V and 4 bases from J, with 15 bases in between. The CDR3 totals 15 residues. Germline CDR1 and CDR2: LNHDA and SQIVND (reference sequence). Here the CDR3 DNA reads TGTGCCAGTAGTGGAGGGCTTAGGTTTTACAATGAGCAGTTCTTC. Translation: CASSGGLRFYNEQFF. The full variable domain, rest sourced from reference TRBV19 and TRBJ2-1, is DGGITQSPKYLFRKEGQNVTLSCEQNLNHDAMYWYRQDPGQGLRLIYYSQIVNDFQKGDIAEGYSVSREKKESFPLTVTSAQKNPTAFYLCASSGGLRFYNEQFFGPGTRLTVL.

The chain carries TRBV18 and TRBJ2-7; D gene uncertain. The germline V gene encodes CDR1 KGHSH and CDR2 LQKENI. The CDR3 consists of 14 residues. Trimming shortened V by 6 bases and J by 0 bases, and 12 bases separated the two germline ends. For the CDR3, the DNA is TGTGCCAGCTCCCCTGACTTTGGCTCCTACGAGCAGTACTTC. Amino acid sequence: CASSPDFGSYEQYF.

The J gene is TRBJ1-1, the V gene TRBV6-5; D remains ambiguous. This CDR3 is built from 14 residues. Trimming shortened V by 2 bases and J by 4 bases, and 11 bases separated the two germline ends. CDR1 and CDR2 from the germline V gene are MNHEY and SVGAGI. The DNA for the CDR3 is TGTGCCAGCAGTTACCTGACCCGGGGCACTGAAGCTTTCTTT. Encoded protein: CASSYLTRGTEAFF.

V and J are TRBV5-1 and TRBJ2-7; 7 positions match TRBD2. The V segment lost 0 bases and the J segment 3 bases; nucleotides outside the gene matches: 3. Per germline, CDR1 SGHRS and CDR2 YFSETQ. This CDR3 has 14 amino acids. This CDR3 is CASSLDGGNYEQYF. The CDR3, as DNA: TGCGCCAGCAGCTTGGACGGGGGGAACTACGAGCAGTACTTC.

The chain links TRBV7-2 to TRBJ1-2; D gene uncertain. This CDR3 spans 14 amino acids. The germline V gene has CDR1 SGHTA and CDR2 FQGNSA. Trimming pared 5 bases from V and 5 bases from J, leaving 15 bases between. The CDR3 here is CASSPLGSLYGYTF. Written as DNA, the CDR3 is TGTGCCAGCAGCCCCCTGGGGAGCTTATATGGCTACACCTTC.

The chain couples TRBV6-5 to TRBJ2-1; tentatively, D is TRBD2 (5 bases). The germline gives CDR1 MNHEY, CDR2 SVGAGI. The CDR3 consists of 14 residues. The V end was cut by 6 bases, the J end by 8 bases, with 17 bases between. The CDR3 spells CASRGGTSWYEQFF. CDR3 DNA sequence: TGTGCCAGCAGAGGTGGTACTAGTTGGTATGAGCAGTTCTTC.

The rearrangement joins TRBV28 to TRBJ1-1, with 7 bases lining up with TRBD1. The CDR3 totals 14 residues. Losses at the gene ends were 7 bases for V and 1 base for J; bases not matched to a gene: 6. Per germline, CDR1 MDHEN and CDR2 SYDVKM. CDR3 sequence: CASNPGTENTEAFF. The CDR3 region has the DNA TGTGCCAGCAACCCCGGGACAGAGAACACTGAAGCTTTCTTT.

The chain couples TRBV9 to TRBJ2-5; D gene unclear. Trimming pared 3 bases from V and 5 bases from J, leaving 11 bases between. The germline CDR1 and CDR2 sequences are SGDLS and YYNGEE. The CDR3 sequence is 13 residues long. The CDR3 spells CASSDSFGETQYF. DNA for the CDR3: TGTGCCAGCAGCGATTCCTTCGGTGAGACCCAGTACTTC.

The chain couples TRBV6-2 or TRBV6-3 to TRBJ1-6; 7 bases are shared with TRBD1. CDR1 and CDR2 (germline): MNHEY, SVGEGT. CDR3 length: 14 amino acids. J gave up 11 bases and V 4 bases, and 8 bases lay outside the gene matches. For the CDR3, the DNA is TGTGCCAGCAGTTTGGGACAGCTCTCTACACCCCTCCACTTT. As protein: CASSLGQLSTPLHF.